This T cell receptor beta chain emerged from a study of T-cell reconstitution after alpha-beta-depleted transplantation in children. Findings and limits, study-wide: The study traced high day-60 TCRbeta diversity in some patients to surviving recipient T cells and thymic progenitors.

About this clonotype itself: Its specificity is not known.

It was with unique molecular identifiers that the TCRbeta library was prepared. Using its own MiXCR run on the PCR reads, TCRdb lists one record per CDR3 protein. The sample holds about 120,000 distinct CDR3 sequences; roughly 24% are singletons and the top ten take more than 9%. CDR1 and CDR2 (germline): MNHEY, SVGAGI. The CDR3 is 14 amino acids. The V and J ends lost 2 bases and 3 bases respectively, with 11 bases between them. The chain recombines TRBV6-5 with TRBJ2-7, with a tentative D call TRBD2 (6 bases). The source is a male patient between 2 and 10 years old who had a stem cell transplant for chronic granulomatous disease, so the T cells may come from the graft donor. The starting material was PBMCs, mostly from graft donor cells, obtained 180 days after TCRalphabeta/CD19-depleted stem cell transplant. CDR3 sequence reads: CASSYKGLLYEQYF. The CDR3 region has the DNA TGTGCCAGCAGTTACAAGGGACTCCTCTACGAGCAGTACTTC.